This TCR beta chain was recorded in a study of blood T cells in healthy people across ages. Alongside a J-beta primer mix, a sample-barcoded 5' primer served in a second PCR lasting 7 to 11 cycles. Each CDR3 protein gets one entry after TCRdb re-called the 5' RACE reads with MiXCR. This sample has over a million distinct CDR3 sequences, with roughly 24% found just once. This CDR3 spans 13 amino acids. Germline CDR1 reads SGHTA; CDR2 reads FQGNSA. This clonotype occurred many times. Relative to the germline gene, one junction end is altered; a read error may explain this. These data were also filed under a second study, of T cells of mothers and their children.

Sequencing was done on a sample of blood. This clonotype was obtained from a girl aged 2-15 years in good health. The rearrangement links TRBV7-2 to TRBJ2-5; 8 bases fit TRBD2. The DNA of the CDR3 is TGCGCCAGCAGGGGAGCGGGAGAGGAGACCCAGTACTTC. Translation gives CASRGAGEETQYF. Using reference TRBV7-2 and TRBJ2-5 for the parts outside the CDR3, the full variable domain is GAGVSQSPSNKVTEKGKDVELRCDPISGHTALYWYRQSLGQGLEFLIYFQGNSAPDKSGLPSDRFSAERTGGSVSTLTIQRTQQEDSAVYLCASRGAGEETQYFGPGTRLLVL.